Described below is a single TCR beta chain sequence and its context. No cognate antigen has been identified for it. No base-level quality is on record; no much larger clone is a single base apart. The data derive from a study of cytomegalovirus exposure and HLA in healthy donors (dated by TCRdb to the late 2010s). Regarding the complete study: A later analysis indicated that the 100 to 150 validation repertoires were generated on the platform also employed for the 666 repertoires of the first cohort. The aim of the study was to test whether cataloging public T cell receptors could identify signatures of past pathogen exposure. A separate validation cohort of approximately 130 different subjects was used in addition to the roughly 670-subject first cohort. High-throughput TCR immunosequencing, statistical association of individual TCRs with disease status, and machine learning were combined to predict cytomegalovirus infection status.

General conclusions and limits of the study: A few of the identified cytomegalovirus-associated TCR beta chains were confirmed in vitro to be specific for cytomegalovirus antigens. The validation cohort had no HLA typing available for a later analysis, so co-occurrence within that cohort was assessed over all 130 or so repertoires. Most TCR sequences were seen in very few donors, while some public TCRs were found in many individuals. In a later analysis, TCRs clustered in the first cohort were found to also tend to co-occur in the roughly 120 validation repertoires, with approximately 93% of cluster scores above 0. In the study, about 150 TCR beta chains were listed as associated with cytomegalovirus. The classifier was reported to diagnose cytomegalovirus status with high specificity and sensitivity in both the original cohort and the validation cohort. The authors suggested that the approach could potentially be extended to other disease states and immunological phenotypes.

Libraries were made using the immunoSEQ multiplex PCR assay. The original methods were these. A statistical classification framework was built to diagnose cytomegalovirus status from the catalog of TCR beta chain sequences. TCRdb retrieved this table from immuneACCESS and kept in-frame rearrangements only. Not all clones are present; in checked studies, unresolved V genes account for under half, and no reason is known for the remainder. V and J calls and clone size are as listed in that table; D and trimming were resolved from the DNA. Counted in this sample were some 120,000 clones; roughly nine tenths of them appeared once. The biggest ten clones account for about 1.1% of the sample. Donors formed part of the validation cohort, which comprised 120 subjects and was distinct from the first cohort of fewer than 750 subjects. The clonotype was recovered from a young woman in good health and CMV-seronegative. The specimen sequenced was PBMCs.

The CDR3: CASRPSGQSQETQYF. The nucleotides are TGTGCCAGCAGACCCTCTGGGCAGTCCCAAGAGACCCAGTACTTC. The sequence is built from TRBV28 and TRBJ2-5; no D gene can be assigned with confidence. V is shortened by 6 bases, J by 1 base, and the region joining them spans 15 bases. For CDR1 and CDR2, the germline V gene lists MDHEN and SYDVKM. The CDR3 holds 15 amino acids from the cysteine to the phenylalanine. The DNA shown is the 45-base CDR3, in frame from base 1.